This TCR beta chain was observed in a study of fetal regulatory T cell absence and autoimmunity. This CDR3 spans 13 amino acids. Germline CDR1 KGHSH, CDR2 LQKENI. Trimming removed 2 bases at V and 8 bases at J, with 12 bases between. This clone was counted once. Clones were read by immunoSEQ multiplex PCR, and TCRdb kept only the in-frame ones, dropping some. Here the sample spans approximately 49,000 clones, about 80% being singletons. Sequencing input: cord blood. The chain combines TRBV18 with TRBJ1-2; D is unresolved. The TCR sequence derives from a newborn boy with IPEX syndrome. CDR3 sequence: CASSPGPQGGYTF. Here the CDR3 DNA reads TGTGCCAGCTCACCAGGCCCCCAAGGGGGCTACACCTTC.